This entry describes one T cell receptor beta chain. Its antigen is not identified. This sample was taken from a study of cytomegalovirus exposure and HLA in healthy donors. Whole-study context: Earlier, almost 120 million unique TCR beta sequences were recovered from approximately 200 million T cells by an analysis. Clustering assigned about 80% of the approximately 400 genotyped donors to the Caucasian-associated ancestry cluster.

This CDR3 comprises 16 residues. Per germline, CDR1 SGHTA and CDR2 FQGNSA. Germline trimming cut 2 bases from V and 0 bases from J; bases unmatched to any gene: 3. PCR employed 60 Vbeta and 13 Jbeta primers. The protocol was immunoSEQ multiplex PCR, while the TCRdb copy is restricted to in-frame clones and leaves out a portion. Found here are around 200,000 clones, 79% of them singletons; the top ten hold roughly 4.5%. Broader study findings: The study reported that TCR beta sequences accurately predicted HLA-A and HLA-B alleles in most subjects. There were reportedly fewer N-insertions in an Asian-associated ancestry cluster than the approximately 700-donor mean, in a later analysis.

This sequence joins TRBV7-2 and TRBJ2-2, with 7 positions matching TRBD2. The specimen was PBMCs. This clonotype was obtained from a woman aged 30 to 39 in good health and CMV-seropositive. Here the CDR3 reads CASSLRTSANTGELFF. Written as DNA, the CDR3 is TGTGCCAGCAGCTTAAGAACTAGCGCGAACACCGGGGAGCTGTTTTTT.